The rows below give T cell receptor beta chains drawn from one sample of a study of metastatic and nonmetastatic thyroid tumors. TCRdb reanalyzed the PCR reads via MiXCR. The sample contains around 30,000 clones, about 18% of which appear only once. Sequenced input: blood. These receptors came from a female donor with papillary thyroid cancer or a benign thyroid nodule (not recorded which). Some clones in this sample may be carry-over from other donors' samples. CDR3s include the opening cysteine and the closing phenylalanine or tryptophan. The D gene is left open where the match is weak. The size field is filled for only some rows; it gives once, few, many or a size class.

j_gene	d_gene	abundance	v_gene	CDR3nt	CDR3aa
TRBJ2-1	-	-	TRBV2	TGTGCCAGCTCCCCAGGGCTTTGGAGCAATGAGCAGTTCTTC	CASSPGLWSNEQFF
TRBJ1-6	TRBD1	many	TRBV10-3	TGTGCCACCCAAGCCTTACCGGGACAGACAAATTCACCCCTCCACTTT	CATQALPGQTNSPLHF
TRBJ2-1	TRBD2	-	TRBV12-3/TRBV12-4	TGTGCCAGCAGCTTACTAGCGGCTAGCTCCTACAATGAGCAGTTCTTC	CASSLLAASSYNEQFF
TRBJ1-2	-	many	TRBV29-1	TGCAGCGTTGAAGATTGGGGGAAACCAACCGGCTACACCTTC	CSVEDWGKPTGYTF
TRBJ2-7	TRBD2	many	TRBV11-2	TGTGCCAGCAGCTTCACCGGGGAGGGTCCTGGGCAGTACTTC	CASSFTGEGPGQYF
TRBJ2-2	-	many	TRBV4-2	TGTGCCAGCAGCCGAACGACTACGAACACCGGGGAGCTGTTTTTT	CASSRTTTNTGELFF
TRBJ1-1	-	many	TRBV7-9	TGTGCCAGCAGCTTTGGGGCTGGGAACACTGAAGCTTTCTTT	CASSFGAGNTEAFF
TRBJ1-4	-	many	TRBV2	TGTGCCAGCAGCAGGGACCATAATGAAAAACTGTTTTTT	CASSRDHNEKLFF
TRBJ1-5	-	many	TRBV6-1	TGTGCCAGCAGTGAAGAGGCAGGTAGCAATCAGCCCCAGCATTTT	CASSEEAGSNQPQHF
TRBJ2-7	-	-	TRBV14	TGTGCCAGCAGCCGACCGGGCCAACTCTCCTACGAGCAGTACTTC	CASSRPGQLSYEQYF
TRBJ2-2	-	-	TRBV19	TGTGCCAGTAGTACCTCCAGTCGACTTGCCAACACCGGGGAGCTGTTTTTT	CASSTSSRLANTGELFF
TRBJ2-3	TRBD2	-	TRBV20-1	TGCAGTGCTAAGTGGGGACTAGCGGAGGGAAGGGGCACAGATACGCAGTATTTT	CSAKWGLAEGRGTDTQYF